The source of this T cell receptor beta chain is a study of T-cell memory formation after mild COVID-19. After 5'RACE with constant-segment primers, TCR alpha and TCR beta cDNA libraries carrying sample barcodes and UMIs were obtained. MiXCR, run by TCRdb on the 5' RACE reads, gives a single entry per CDR3 protein. In the table there are under 350,000 distinct CDR3 sequences, 15% to 20% of which are singletons. Trimming stripped 2 bases from V and 6 bases from J, with 12 bases between. Germline V gene lookup returns CDR1 SEHNR and CDR2 FQNEAQ (reference sequence). The CDR3 is made up of 14 amino acids.

This chain uses TRBV7-9 with TRBJ2-3; the D gene is possibly TRBD2 (6 bases). The TCR originated in a man aged 18 to 35 who had mild COVID-19 (a few samples of this study predate the infection). Cell type and time point are not known. Sequenced input: PBMCs or a T cell subset sorted from them (not recorded which). Here the CDR3 reads CASSLRGGHDTQYF. The CDR3 region has the DNA TGTGCCAGCAGCTTAAGGGGAGGCCATGATACGCAGTATTTT.